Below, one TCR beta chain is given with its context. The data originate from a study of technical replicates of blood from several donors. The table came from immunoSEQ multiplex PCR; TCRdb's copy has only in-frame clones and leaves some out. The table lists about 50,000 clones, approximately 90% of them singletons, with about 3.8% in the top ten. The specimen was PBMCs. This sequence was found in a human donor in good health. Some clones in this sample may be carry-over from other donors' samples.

The CDR3 DNA reads as TGTGCCAGCAGCTCCGACTCCCGAAGCTCCTATAATTCACCCCTCCACTTT. This encodes CASSSDSRSSYNSPLHF. V and J are TRBV7-9 and TRBJ1-6; D not resolved. Germline V CDR1 and CDR2: SEHNR, FQNEAQ (reference sequence). The CDR3 is 17 residues long. V lost 4 bases and J lost 0, with 13 bases in between.